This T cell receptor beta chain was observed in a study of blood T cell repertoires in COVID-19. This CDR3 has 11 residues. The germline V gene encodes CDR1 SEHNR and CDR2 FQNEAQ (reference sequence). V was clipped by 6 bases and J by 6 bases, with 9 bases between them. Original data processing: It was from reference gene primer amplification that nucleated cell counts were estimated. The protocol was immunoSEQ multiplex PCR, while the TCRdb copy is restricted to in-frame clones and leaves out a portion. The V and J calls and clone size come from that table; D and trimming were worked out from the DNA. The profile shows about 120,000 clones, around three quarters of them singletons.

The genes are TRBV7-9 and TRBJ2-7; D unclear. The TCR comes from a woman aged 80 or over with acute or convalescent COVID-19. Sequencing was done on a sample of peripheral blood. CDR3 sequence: CASSKMSEQYF. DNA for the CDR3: TGTGCCAGCAGTAAAATGAGCGAGCAGTACTTC.